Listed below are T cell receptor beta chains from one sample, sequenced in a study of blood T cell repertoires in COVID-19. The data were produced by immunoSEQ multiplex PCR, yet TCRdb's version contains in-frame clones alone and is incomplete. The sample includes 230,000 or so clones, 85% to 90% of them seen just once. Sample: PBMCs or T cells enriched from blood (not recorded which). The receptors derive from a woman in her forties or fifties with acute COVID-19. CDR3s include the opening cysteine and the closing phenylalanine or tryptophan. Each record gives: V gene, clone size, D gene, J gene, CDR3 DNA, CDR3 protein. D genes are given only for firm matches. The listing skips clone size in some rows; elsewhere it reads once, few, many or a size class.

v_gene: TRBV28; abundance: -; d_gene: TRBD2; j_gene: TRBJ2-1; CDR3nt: TGTGCCTGCACTACTAGCGGTAAGAACAATGAGCAGTTCTTC; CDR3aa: CACTTSGKNNEQFF
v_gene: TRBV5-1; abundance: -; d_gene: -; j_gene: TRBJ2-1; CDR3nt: TGCGCCAGCGGCGGGGGACACCCCACCTACAATGAGCAGTTCTTC; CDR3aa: CASGGGHPTYNEQFF
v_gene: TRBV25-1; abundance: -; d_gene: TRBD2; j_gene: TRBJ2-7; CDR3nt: TGTGCCAGCAGTGTCTTTCTAGCGGGAGGATACGAGCAGTACTTC; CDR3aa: CASSVFLAGGYEQYF
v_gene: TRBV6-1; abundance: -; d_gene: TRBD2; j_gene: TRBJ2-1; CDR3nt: TGTGCCAGCAGTGAAGGCGGGTTCCTAGCGGGGTTCGCGTACAATGAGCAGTTCTTC; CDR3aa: CASSEGGFLAGFAYNEQFF
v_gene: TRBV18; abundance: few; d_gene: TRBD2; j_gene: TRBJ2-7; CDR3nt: TGTGCCAGCTCACGCCGGGACTACAGCAACGAGCAGTACTTC; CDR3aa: CASSRRDYSNEQYF
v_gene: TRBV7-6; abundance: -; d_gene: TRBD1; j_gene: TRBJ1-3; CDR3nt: TGTGCCAGCAGCCTCGGGACAGCTGGAAACACCATATATTTT; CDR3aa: CASSLGTAGNTIYF
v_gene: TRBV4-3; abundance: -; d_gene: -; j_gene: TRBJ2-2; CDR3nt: TGCGCCAGCAGCCAACATGAGGACACCGGGGAGCTGTTTTTT; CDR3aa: CASSQHEDTGELFF
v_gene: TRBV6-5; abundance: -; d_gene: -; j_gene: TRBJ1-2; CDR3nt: TGTGCCAGCAGTTACAATTTTGCGTTACTTTACTATGGCTACACCTTC; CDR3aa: CASSYNFALLYYGYTF
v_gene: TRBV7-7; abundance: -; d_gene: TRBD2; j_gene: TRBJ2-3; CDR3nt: TGTGCCAGCAGTAGAGAAGGAGGGAGGGCGGCTACGCAGTATTTT; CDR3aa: CASSREGGRAATQYF
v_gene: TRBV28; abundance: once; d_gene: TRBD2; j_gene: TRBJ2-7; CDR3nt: TGTGCCAGCAGGACCTCTCTAGCGGGAGGATGGTACGAGCAGTACTTC; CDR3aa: CASRTSLAGGWYEQYF
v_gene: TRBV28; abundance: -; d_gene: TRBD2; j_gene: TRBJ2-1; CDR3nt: TGTGCCAGCAGGCCGACCGGGACTAGCGGCCACAATGAGCAGTTCTTC; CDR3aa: CASRPTGTSGHNEQFF
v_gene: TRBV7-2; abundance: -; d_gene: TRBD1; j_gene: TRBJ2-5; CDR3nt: TGTGCCAGCAGCTTATCACAGGGGGCATCGGAGACCCAGTACTTC; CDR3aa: CASSLSQGASETQYF
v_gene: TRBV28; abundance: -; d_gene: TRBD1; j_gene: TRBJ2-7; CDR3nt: TGTGCCAGCAGTCAAGCTGGACAGGGCTTACCCTACGAGCAGTACTTC; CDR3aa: CASSQAGQGLPYEQYF
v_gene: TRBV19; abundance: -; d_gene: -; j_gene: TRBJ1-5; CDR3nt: TGTGCCAGTAGTATAGATCTTGCGGGGGAGACTCAGCCCCAGCATTTT; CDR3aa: CASSIDLAGETQPQHF
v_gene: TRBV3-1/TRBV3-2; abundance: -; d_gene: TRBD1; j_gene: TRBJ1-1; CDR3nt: TGTGCCAGCAGCCTAAAGGGGGCGCGGGGCACTGAAGCTTTCTTT; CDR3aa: CASSLKGARGTEAFF
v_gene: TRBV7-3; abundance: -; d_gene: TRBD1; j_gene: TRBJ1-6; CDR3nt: TGTGCCAGCAGCTTATTTGGGACAGGCCCTAATTCACCCCTCCACTTT; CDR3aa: CASSLFGTGPNSPLHF
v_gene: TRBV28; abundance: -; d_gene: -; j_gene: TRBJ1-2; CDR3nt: TGTGCCAGCAGTTTCACAGGGATCTATAACTATGGCTACACCTTC; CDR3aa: CASSFTGIYNYGYTF
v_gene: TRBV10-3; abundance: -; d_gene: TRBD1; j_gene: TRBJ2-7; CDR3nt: TGTGCCATCAGTGAGTATCGGGACAGTCCCTACGAGCAGTACTTC; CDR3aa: CAISEYRDSPYEQYF
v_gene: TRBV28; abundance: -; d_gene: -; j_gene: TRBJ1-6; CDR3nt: TGTGCCAGCAGTTTAATGGAAAGGGGCAGCTCACCCCTCCACTTT; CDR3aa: CASSLMERGSSPLHF
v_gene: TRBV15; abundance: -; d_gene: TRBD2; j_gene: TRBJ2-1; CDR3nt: TGTGCCACCAGCAGAGAGAAGGGACTAGCGGGAGGGCATGAGCAGTTCTTC; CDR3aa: CATSREKGLAGGHEQFF
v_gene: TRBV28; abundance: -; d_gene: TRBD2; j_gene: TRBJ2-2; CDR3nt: TGTGCCAGCCCCCATACACTCATTAGCGGGGACTCCGTGGTCACCGGGGAGCTGTTTTTT; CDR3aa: CASPHTLISGDSVVTGELFF
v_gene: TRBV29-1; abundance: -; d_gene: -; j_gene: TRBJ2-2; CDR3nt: TGCAGCGCCAGTCCCCGCAGTCCGAACACCGGGGAGCTGTTTTTT; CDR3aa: CSASPRSPNTGELFF